These 18 T cell receptor beta chains were all obtained from the same sample, sequenced in a study of blood T cell repertoires in COVID-19. TCRdb keeps only in-frame clones here, not all; method: immunoSEQ multiplex PCR. The sample carries about 36,000 clones, around 80% recorded once. The specimen was peripheral blood. The receptors stem from a man aged 55 to 70 with acute or convalescent COVID-19.

This clone was observed once. The V gene is TRBV29-1, the J gene TRBJ2-1; 9 bases are a match to TRBD2. Unmatched junction bases numbered 9, after V lost 6 bases and J lost 6 bases. Germline V lookup: CDR1 SQVTM, CDR2 ANQGSEA. The CDR3 is 14 amino acids. CDR3: CSVRTSGFPNEQFF. The CDR3, as DNA: TGCAGCGTACGAACTAGCGGGTTTCCCAATGAGCAGTTCTTC.

This clone was picked up a small number of times. The chain uses TRBV21-1 and TRBJ2-7; TRBD1 reflects the table's D call only, with no check against the DNA. TRBV21-1 has pseudogene status. CDR3 size: 16 residues. The CDR3 nucleotides read TGTGCCAGCAGCAAAGATAGGGGATCGGGCGTCAACGAGCAGTACTTC. This encodes CASSKDRGSGVNEQYF.

The chain links TRBV5-4 to TRBJ2-5; TRBD1 might be the D (6 bases). Per the germline V gene, CDR1 is SGHNT and CDR2 is YYREEE (reference sequence). Between the trimmed V and J ends, which lost 5 bases and 5 bases, there was a span of 19 bases. This CDR3 is built from 15 residues. CDR3 sequence reads: CASRLWGHSQETQYF. The CDR3 DNA reads TGTGCCAGCAGACTATGGGGACACTCCCAGGAGACCCAGTACTTC.

This chain connects TRBV3-1 (or the pseudogene TRBV3-2) to TRBJ2-7; TRBD2 matches 9 bases. The V gene's germline CDR1 is LGHDT and CDR2 YNNKEL (reference sequence). J gave up 7 bases and V 1 base, and 8 bases lay outside the gene matches. The CDR3 is 15 residues long. In DNA, the CDR3 is TGTGCCAGCAGCCAAGGTCTAGCGGGGTCTGGGGAGCAGTACTTC. Amino acid sequence: CASSQGLAGSGEQYF.

The chain has TRBV7-9 and TRBJ2-7; the D is unclear. Trimming removed 0 bases at V and 3 bases at J, with 6 bases between. Germline V gives CDR1 SEHNR, CDR2 FQNEAQ (reference sequence). The CDR3 runs to 13 residues. CDR3 sequence: CASSLAPGYEQYF. Here the CDR3 DNA reads TGTGCCAGCAGCTTAGCTCCGGGCTACGAGCAGTACTTC.

This clone has a single count. The chain is built from TRBV15 and TRBJ2-6, with TRBD1 as a possible D gene (6 bases). The CDR3 covers 13 residues. Germline V gene lookup returns CDR1 LNHNV and CDR2 YYDKDF (reference sequence). The V end lost 7 bases, the J end lost 2 bases, and 6 bases lay between the germline ends. Here the CDR3 DNA reads TGTGCCACCACAGGGGCTGGGGCCAACGTCCTGACTTTC. Translating it yields CATTGAGANVLTF.

The chain combines TRBV10-3 with TRBJ1-1, with 7 bases lining up with TRBD1. The CDR3 runs 15 residues. Per the germline V gene, CDR1 is ENHRY and CDR2 is SYGVKD. The V gene end was trimmed by 6 bases and the J gene end by 1 base; junction bases not matched to a gene: 8. CDR3 in DNA: TGTGCCATCAGATCCCCGGGACAGAAGAACACTGAAGCTTTCTTT. As protein: CAIRSPGQKNTEAFF.

Here the CDR3 reads CASSQVRGPLNTEAFF. In nucleotides, the CDR3 is TGTGCCAGCAGCCAAGTAAGGGGCCCCCTGAACACTGAAGCTTTCTTT. The chain is built from TRBV3-1 (or the pseudogene TRBV3-2) and TRBJ1-1; D possibly corresponds to TRBD1 (5 bases). Per the germline V gene, CDR1 is LGHDT and CDR2 is YNNKEL (reference sequence). The CDR3 is made up of 16 amino acids. Trimming removed 1 base from V and 0 bases from J, with 12 bases in between.

V gene TRBV5-8 combines with J gene TRBJ2-2, with D unclear. The germline V gene has CDR1 SGHTS and CDR2 YDEGEE. V lost 0 bases and J 2 bases, leaving 5 bases between the germline ends. This CDR3 has 14 amino acids. The CDR3 bases are TGTGCCAGCAGCTTGGGACTTAACACCGGGGAGCTGTTTTTT. Residues: CASSLGLNTGELFF. The variable domain in full, with the rest retrieved from reference TRBV5-8 and TRBJ2-2, is EAGVTQSPTHLIKTRGQQATLRCSPISGHTSVYWYQQALGLGLQFLLWYDEGEERNRGNFPPRFSGRQFPNYSSELNVNALELEDSALYLCASSLGLNTGELFFGEGSRLTVL.

The chain is built from TRBV5-6 and TRBJ2-7; a possible D gene is TRBD2 (6 bases). Germline V gene data show CDR1 as SGHDT and CDR2 as YYEEEE. Deletions cut 6 bases from V and 5 bases from J, with 24 bases between. This CDR3 is built from 16 residues. The DNA for the CDR3 is TGTGCCAGCACCCGGCGGGGCGGCACCCTTCGGAACGAGCAGTACTTC. This gives the protein CASTRRGGTLRNEQYF.

This clone occurred a few times. V and J are TRBV11-2 and TRBJ2-5, with 7 positions matching TRBD1. The germline V gene encodes CDR1 SGHAT and CDR2 FQNNGV. The CDR3 is 14 amino acids. V lost 5 bases and J lost 2; bases outside the gene matches: 5. The DNA for the CDR3 is TGTGCCAGCAGCCGCGGACAGGCGCAAGAGACCCAGTACTTC. As protein: CASSRGQAQETQYF. Full variable domain (missing parts from reference TRBV11-2 and TRBJ2-5): EAGVAQSPRYKIIEKRQSVAFWCNPISGHATLYWYQQILGQGPKLLIQFQNNGVVDDSQLPKDRFSAERLKGVDSTLKIQPAKLEDSAVYLCASSRGQAQETQYFGPGTRLLVL.

The gene calls are TRBV19 and TRBJ1-1; TRBD1 aligns across 7 bases. With V trimmed by 9 bases and J by 6 bases, 31 bases remained unmatched. Germline CDR1 is LNHDA and CDR2 is SQIVND (reference sequence). The CDR3 contains 20 residues. CDR3 DNA sequence: TGTGCCAGGGACGACAGGGTAATCCCAAGGGGGAGACAGGGTAATTCTGAAGCTTTCTTT. As protein: CARDDRVIPRGRQGNSEAFF. Supplemented by reference TRBV19 and TRBJ1-1, the full variable domain reads DGGITQSPKYLFRKEGQNVTLSCEQNLNHDAMYWYRQDPGQGLRLIYYSQIVNDFQKGDIAEGYSVSREKKESFPLTVTSAQKNPTAFYLCARDDRVIPRGRQGNSEAFFGQGTRLTVV.

This sequence joins TRBV2 and TRBJ2-3; TRBD1 matches at 7 bases. Germline CDR1 and CDR2: SNHLY and FYNNEI. The CDR3 runs 15 residues. The V gene end was trimmed by 7 bases and the J gene end by 0 bases; junction bases not matched to a gene: 7. The CDR3, as DNA: TGTGCCAGCACGCGACAGGGCCTTAGCACAGATACGCAGTATTTT. Its translation: CASTRQGLSTDTQYF.

Only a few counts were recorded for this clone. This chain links TRBV2 with TRBJ2-7; D is possibly TRBD2 (6 bases). This CDR3 is built from 13 residues. CDR1 is SNHLY, CDR2 FYNNEI, per germline. V lost 8 bases, J lost 2 bases, and 13 bases lay in between. In DNA, the CDR3 is TGTGCCAGCTGGGACTTGGTGCCCTACGAGCAGTACTTC. Its protein product is CASWDLVPYEQYF.

This clone was detected only a few times. The chain carries TRBV11-2 and TRBJ2-5; the D gene is possibly TRBD1 (5 bases). CDR1 and CDR2 from the germline V gene are SGHAT and FQNNGV. The V end was cut by 1 base, the J end by 5 bases, with 11 bases between. The CDR3 length is 14 residues. The CDR3 sequence: CASSLAASGETQYF. Written as DNA, the CDR3 is TGTGCCAGCAGCTTAGCGGCTTCAGGGGAGACCCAGTACTTC.

The rearrangement links TRBV9 to TRBJ2-2; 10 bases map to TRBD1. Germline CDR1 and CDR2: SGDLS and YYNGEE. The CDR3 has 15 residues. The junction had 4 bases not matched to a gene; V was cut back by 2 bases and J by 6 bases. The CDR3 sequence: CASSVTGGLAGELFF. The CDR3 DNA sequence: TGTGCCAGCAGCGTGACAGGGGGCTTGGCCGGGGAGCTGTTTTTT.

The chain employs TRBV6-5 and TRBJ2-7, with TRBD2 matching 10 bases. V gave up 8 bases and J gave up 6 bases; unmatched junction bases: 4. This CDR3 is 12 amino acids long. Germline CDR1 reads MNHEY; CDR2 reads SVGAGI. CDR3 protein: CASGRLAGEQYF. CDR3 coding DNA: TGTGCCAGCGGAAGACTAGCGGGCGAGCAGTACTTC.

This sequence joins TRBV7-9 and TRBJ2-5; no clear D gene. The CDR3 runs 16 residues. Trimming cost V 0 bases and J 1 base, with 12 bases left between them. CDR1 is SEHNR and CDR2 is FQNEAQ in the germline V gene (reference sequence). CDR3 nucleotide sequence: TGTGCCAGCAGCTTAGCTCCTATATCGGGCCAAGAGACCCAGTACTTC. It specifies CASSLAPISGQETQYF.